This T cell receptor beta chain was retrieved from a study of graft-versus-host responses after intestinal transplantation. In the study overall: Recipients were all induced with anti-thymocyte globulin, then given tacrolimus and steroids for two to three years.

Assay: immunoSEQ multiplex PCR; the TCRdb copy retains only in-frame clones and omits some. The sample consists of roughly 90,000 clones, about 85% of them appearing once. Findings and limits, study-wide: Early post-transplant HvG declines were associated with peak circulating GvH clone levels. Patients with graft-donor T cell macrochimerism had high graft-versus-host to host-versus-graft clonal ratios in allografts.

The V gene's germline CDR1 is SGHRS and CDR2 YFSETQ. The ends lost 3 bases at V and 4 bases at J; junction bases unmatched: 4. The CDR3 is 13 residues long. With respect to this clone: Its antigen is still unknown.

This material consisted of unstimulated CD4+ T cells sorted from spleen or lymph node cells, taken before transplant. This sequence originates from a human donor who was the organ donor for an intestinal transplant. The V call is TRBV5-1, the J call TRBJ2-7; 7 nucleotides line up with TRBD1. CDR3 amino acids: CASSWGTAYEQYF. In DNA, the CDR3 is TGCGCCAGCAGCTGGGGGACAGCTTACGAGCAGTACTTC.